These 22 T cell receptor beta chains originate from one sample sequenced in a study of cytomegalovirus exposure and HLA in healthy donors. The PCR employed 60 Vbeta primers together with 13 Jbeta primers. Measured with immunoSEQ multiplex PCR; TCRdb has only the in-frame clones, and not every one. The sample has approximately 120,000 clones, around 82% seen once. Material for sequencing was PBMCs. Receptors were obtained from a man aged 25 to 45 in good health and CMV-seropositive.

The V call is TRBV27, the J call TRBJ2-5, with D tentatively TRBD2 (5 bases). Germline lookup yields CDR1 MNHEY and CDR2 SMNVEV (reference sequence). CDR3 length equals 14 residues. V lost 0 bases and J lost 5, with 10 bases in between. The chain's CDR3 is CASSLSSGWETQYF. In DNA, the CDR3 is TGTGCCAGCAGTTTATCGTCGGGGTGGGAGACCCAGTACTTC.

The chain couples TRBV25-1 to TRBJ2-7, with D tentatively TRBD1 (6 bases). V was cut by 5 bases and J by 4 bases, with 9 bases left in between. CDR1 and CDR2 from the germline V gene are MGHDK and SYGVNS. This CDR3 region has 12 residues. The CDR3 is CASSQDRYEQYF. The DNA for the CDR3 is TGTGCCAGCAGTCAGGACAGATACGAGCAGTACTTC.

V gene TRBV18 combines with J gene TRBJ2-7, with 7 nucleotides matching TRBD1. The V gene end was trimmed by 0 bases and the J gene end by 4 bases; junction bases not matched to a gene: 9. The V gene's germline CDR1 is KGHSH and CDR2 LQKENI. This CDR3 has 16 residues. Here the CDR3 DNA reads TGTGCCAGCTCACCACCGGGCCAAGGGGGCGGGTACGAGCAGTACTTC. It encodes CASSPPGQGGGYEQYF.

The chain uses TRBV4-1 and TRBJ2-3; the D is unclear. V gave up 4 bases and J gave up 1 base, with 18 bases separating them. This CDR3 spans 17 amino acids. Germline V gene sequence: CDR1 MGHRA, CDR2 YSYEKL. CDR3 coding DNA: TGCGCCAGCAGCCCCGTCTATACAGCAAGACGCACAGATACGCAGTATTTT. This codes for CASSPVYTARRTDTQYF.

J is TRBJ2-7 and V is TRBV15; 10 nucleotides agree with TRBD1. The CDR3 has 14 amino acids. Trimming cost V 3 bases and J 2 bases; bases outside gene matches: 1. The germline V gene encodes CDR1 LNHNV and CDR2 YYDKDF (reference sequence). CDR3 amino acids: CATSRGTGAYEQYF. The CDR3 DNA sequence: TGTGCCACCAGCAGGGGGACAGGGGCCTACGAGCAGTACTTC.

This chain connects TRBV14 to TRBJ1-1, with 9 bases lining up with TRBD1. Per the germline V gene, CDR1 is SGHDN and CDR2 is FVKESK. The CDR3 contains 15 residues. V gave up 5 bases and J gave up 5 bases; unmatched junction bases: 9. The CDR3 protein is CASSARDRVRTEAFF. The CDR3 bases are TGTGCCAGCAGCGCCCGGGACAGGGTCCGGACTGAAGCTTTCTTT. Looking up the rest from reference TRBV14 and TRBJ1-1 gives the full variable domain: EAGVTQFPSHSVIEKGQTVTLRCDPISGHDNLYWYRRVMGKEIKFLLHFVKESKQDESGMPNNRFLAERTGGTYSTLKVQPAELEDSGVYFCASSARDRVRTEAFFGQGTRLTVV.

The chain recombines TRBV10-1 with TRBJ2-3, with TRBD1 matching 7 bases. From germline, CDR1 is WNHNN and CDR2 SYGVQD (reference sequence). V gave up 1 base and J gave up 2 bases; unmatched junction bases: 3. The CDR3 loop spans 15 amino acids. Here the CDR3 DNA reads TGCGCCAGCAGTGAGTACAGGGGACCCACAGATACGCAGTATTTT. Its translation is CASSEYRGPTDTQYF.

The chain joins TRBV29-1 to TRBJ2-3; D unresolved. CDR3 length: 11 residues. V lost 7 bases, J lost 2 bases, and 7 bases lay in between. Germline V gene data show CDR1 as SQVTM and CDR2 as ANQGSEA. The CDR3 nucleotides are TGCAGCGCTAGTAACACAGATACGCAGTATTTT. Its translation: CSASNTDTQYF.

The chain joins TRBV7-2 to TRBJ2-7; 9 nucleotides agree with TRBD1. The CDR3 is made up of 17 amino acids. V lost 3 bases, J lost 5 bases, and 14 bases stayed unmatched. Germline CDR1 is SGHTA and CDR2 is FQGNSA. The CDR3 bases are TGTGCCAGCAGCTTTCTAGGGGTCCGGGACAGGGTCCACGAGCAGTACTTC. Encoded protein: CASSFLGVRDRVHEQYF.

The rearrangement links TRBV10-1 to TRBJ2-3; possibly TRBD2 for D (6 bases). This CDR3 contains 14 residues. Trimming removed 8 bases at V and 6 bases at J, with 18 bases between. Germline lookup yields CDR1 WNHNN and CDR2 SYGVQD (reference sequence). The CDR3: CASGRGTRPDTQYF. CDR3 bases: TGCGCCAGCGGGCGCGGGACCCGCCCGGATACGCAGTATTTT.

The CDR3 loop is CASSYYSADNEKLFF. The CDR3 DNA reads TGTGCCAGCAGTTATTACTCCGCCGATAATGAAAAACTGTTTTTT. The chain recombines TRBV6-5 with TRBJ1-4; D uncertain. The germline V gene encodes CDR1 MNHEY and CDR2 SVGAGI. The length of the CDR3 is 15 residues. V was cut by 3 bases and J by 4 bases, with 12 bases left in between.

This rearrangement joins TRBV5-5 to TRBJ2-2; perhaps TRBD1 as D (6 bases). V was shortened by 4 bases and J by 5 bases, with 9 bases between the two germline ends. From germline, CDR1 is SGHKS and CDR2 YYEKEE (reference sequence). The CDR3 is 13 amino acids. The CDR3 region is CASSATGTGELFF. The CDR3 DNA is TGTGCCAGCAGCGCCACAGGGACCGGGGAGCTGTTTTTT.

V gene TRBV25-1 combines with J gene TRBJ2-2; no firm D call. The CDR3 is made up of 13 amino acids. The germline V gene encodes CDR1 MGHDK and CDR2 SYGVNS. Trimming pared 8 bases from V and 6 bases from J, leaving 13 bases between. The CDR3 is CASSRVRAGELFF. The CDR3 DNA reads TGTGCCAGCTCGCGAGTTCGGGCCGGGGAGCTGTTTTTT. The full variable domain, in which reference TRBV25-1 and TRBJ2-2 provide the parts outside the CDR3, is EADIYQTPRYLVIGTGKKITLECSQTMGHDKMYWYQQDPGMELHLIHYSYGVNSTEKGDLSSESTVSRIRTEHFPLTLESARPSHTSQYLCASSRVRAGELFFGEGSRLTVL.

This clone was counted once. The V and J genes are TRBV7-9 and TRBJ2-4; 7 nucleotides match TRBD2. This CDR3 is 17 amino acids long. Germline V lookup: CDR1 SEHNR, CDR2 FQNEAQ (reference sequence). V was pared by 4 bases and J by 9 bases, with 18 bases of the junction left unmatched. In nucleotides, the CDR3 is TGTGCCAGCAGCTCGCCGGAGACTAGCCGGGAACGGGTCATTCAGTACTTC. It encodes CASSSPETSRERVIQYF.

The V call is TRBV7-2, the J call TRBJ2-7; D is unresolved. Germline V gene sequence: CDR1 SGHTA, CDR2 FQGNSA. The ends were cut back, 2 bases at V and 2 bases at J, with 10 bases in the middle. The CDR3 is 14 amino acids. The CDR3 nucleotides read TGTGCCAGCAGCTTAATGACGGAGACCTACGAGCAGTACTTC. Translating it yields CASSLMTETYEQYF.

The chain links TRBV7-2 to TRBJ2-5; D not resolved. CDR1 is SGHTA, CDR2 FQGNSA, per germline. V lost 0 bases, J lost 9 bases, and 11 bases lay in between. The CDR3 totals 13 residues. The CDR3 DNA sequence: TGTGCCAGCAGCTTAGCCGAGGCCTCGGCCCAGTACTTC. Translating gives CASSLAEASAQYF.

This chain joins TRBV7-9 and TRBJ2-5; 10 positions agree with TRBD1. Germline CDR1 SEHNR, CDR2 FQNEAQ (reference sequence). Trimming removed 4 bases from V and 1 base from J; junction bases left unmatched: 6. This CDR3 has 16 amino acids. CDR3 DNA sequence: TGTGCCAGCAGCTCGAGGGACAGGGGACTCCAAGAGACCCAGTACTTC. It encodes CASSSRDRGLQETQYF.

CDR3 protein: CASREGFYEQYF. CDR3 DNA: TGTGCCAGCAGGGAGGGGTTCTACGAGCAGTACTTC. This chain joins TRBV28 and TRBJ2-7; D is possibly TRBD2 (6 bases). CDR3 length: 12 residues. The germline V gene encodes CDR1 MDHEN and CDR2 SYDVKM. The V end was cut by 6 bases, the J end by 3 bases, with 9 bases between.

The CDR3 region is CASSVVRGEGTGELFF. The CDR3 DNA sequence: TGTGCCAGCAGCGTAGTACGGGGAGAGGGCACCGGGGAGCTGTTTTTT. The gene calls are TRBV9 and TRBJ2-2; D is perhaps TRBD2 (5 bases). Germline assignment: CDR1 SGDLS and CDR2 YYNGEE. CDR3 length equals 16 residues. V was trimmed by 0 bases and J by 4 bases, leaving 13 bases between them. The full variable domain, with the rest looked up from reference TRBV9 and TRBJ2-2, is DSGVTQTPKHLITATGQRVTLRCSPRSGDLSVYWYQQSLDQGLQFLIQYYNGEERAKGNILERFSAQQFPDLHSELNLSSLELGDSALYFCASSVVRGEGTGELFFGEGSRLTVL.

In the case of this clone: The sample carries other DNA sequences with the same CDR3. The rearrangement uses TRBV5-4 and TRBJ2-7; the match to TRBD1 covers 8 bases. The V gene end was trimmed by 0 bases and the J gene end by 6 bases; junction bases not matched to a gene: 2. CDR1 is SGHNT and CDR2 is YYREEE in the germline V gene (reference sequence). CDR3 length equals 13 residues. CDR3 coding DNA: TGTGCCAGCAGCTTGGACAGGGGGAGCGAGCAGTACTTC. This translates into CASSLDRGSEQYF.

This chain joins TRBV7-8 and TRBJ2-1; 13 bases match TRBD2. This CDR3 contains 17 residues. CDR1 is SGHVS, CDR2 FQNEAQ, per germline. V lost 1 base to trimming and J lost 5 bases; unmatched junction nucleotides: 5. The CDR3 sequence: CASSLVTGLAGDNEQFF. CDR3 bases: TGTGCCAGCAGCTTAGTTACAGGACTAGCGGGAGACAATGAGCAGTTCTTC.

The CDR3 region is CASSYPGTGELFF. As DNA, the CDR3 is TGTGCCAGCAGTTACCCAGGGACCGGGGAGCTGTTTTTT. The genes are TRBV6-5 and TRBJ2-2, with D perhaps matching TRBD1 (5 bases). Germline assignment: CDR1 MNHEY and CDR2 SVGAGI. With 2 bases removed from V and 5 bases from J, the gap between germline ends came to 6 bases. The CDR3 loop spans 13 amino acids.